These 16 T cell receptor beta chains originate from one sample sequenced in a study of control samples from healthy donors and cancer patients (dated by TCRdb to the early 2020s). The library came from the immunoSEQ multiplex PCR assay. TCRdb re-hosts the immuneACCESS table, in-frame sequences only. Its copies lack some clones; in the studies checked, an unresolved V gene accounts for under half of them, and the cause for the rest is not known. The sample profile shows some 110,000 clones; roughly 85% of them were found once. The ten largest clones add up to about 13% of the sample. The specimen sequenced was blood. These receptors were taken from a woman aged 45 to 65 in good health.

The gene calls are TRBV27 and TRBJ1-1; TRBD1 is a possible D gene (5 bases). CDR3 length: 14 residues. Trimming took off 5 bases at V and 5 bases at J, with 15 bases between the two ends. Germline V gives CDR1 MNHEY, CDR2 SMNVEV (reference sequence). The CDR3 bases are TGTGCCAGCAGTCAGACCCAGGGAGGGACTGAAGCTTTCTTT. This translates into CASSQTQGGTEAFF.

CDR3 protein: CASSLDRGDEKLFF. Here the CDR3 DNA reads TGTGCCAGCAGTCTTGACAGGGGGGATGAAAAACTGTTTTTT. The V gene is TRBV28, the J gene TRBJ1-4, with TRBD1 matching over 9 bases. CDR3 length: 14 amino acids. Unmatched junction bases numbered 4, after V lost 5 bases and J lost 6 bases. Germline CDR1 and CDR2: MDHEN and SYDVKM.

This clone was recorded only once. The chain is built from TRBV7-2 and TRBJ1-3, with 9 positions matching TRBD1. The CDR3 covers 14 residues. The germline gives CDR1 SGHTA, CDR2 FQGNSA. J gave up 2 bases and V 7 bases, and 3 bases lay outside the gene matches. In DNA, the CDR3 is TGTGCCAGCAAACAGGGGGCAACTGGAAACACCATATATTTT. Translation: CASKQGATGNTIYF.

The chain couples TRBV5-1 to TRBJ2-5, with D perhaps given as TRBD1 or TRBD2 (5 bases each). The CDR3 has 14 residues. V was cut by 5 bases and J by 4 bases, with 15 bases left in between. Germline CDR1 reads SGHRS; CDR2 reads YFSETQ. The CDR3 here is CASRGTTGVETQYF. CDR3 nucleotides: TGCGCCAGCAGGGGGACCACCGGGGTAGAGACCCAGTACTTC.

CDR3 sequence: CASSFTENQPQHF. The CDR3 bases are TGTGCCAGCAGTTTTACAGAGAATCAGCCCCAGCATTTT. The rearrangement links TRBV12-3 or TRBV12-4 to TRBJ1-5; D call uncertain. The CDR3 consists of 13 residues. Trimming removed 3 bases at V and 4 bases at J, with 7 bases between.

V usage is TRBV7-2 and J usage is TRBJ2-7; 9 positions agree with TRBD2. The V gene's germline CDR1 is SGHTA and CDR2 FQGNSA. This CDR3 comprises 14 residues. With V trimmed by 3 bases and J by 4 bases, 4 bases remained unmatched. The DNA of the CDR3 is TGTGCCAGCAGCTTTGAAAGCGGGAGGTACGAGCAGTACTTC. Encoded protein: CASSFESGRYEQYF.

In its sample, this clone was seen a few times. The chain employs TRBV9 and TRBJ1-1; D gene ambiguous. The CDR3 totals 13 residues. Germline V CDR1 and CDR2: SGDLS, YYNGEE. Trimming left V 4 bases short and J 5 bases short, with 12 bases between. The DNA of the CDR3 is TGTGCCAGCAGCCCCCACGGGAGGACTGAAGCTTTCTTT. It is translated as CASSPHGRTEAFF.

The V gene is TRBV12-3 or TRBV12-4, the J gene TRBJ1-1; no firm D call. With 9 bases removed from V and 7 bases from J, the gap between germline ends came to 15 bases. The CDR3 spans 12 residues. The CDR3 nucleotides read TGTGCCAGTGTAGGCGGTGGGAGTGAAGCTTTCTTT. Protein: CASVGGGSEAFF.

J is TRBJ2-7 and V is TRBV14; the match to TRBD2 covers 10 bases. V lost 3 bases and J lost 4; bases outside the gene matches: 3. The CDR3 contains 14 residues. Per germline, CDR1 SGHDN and CDR2 FVKESK. CDR3 sequence reads: CASSQTSGRYEQYF. DNA for the CDR3: TGTGCCAGCAGCCAGACTAGCGGGCGATACGAGCAGTACTTC.

In this sample, this clone turned up once. The chain employs TRBV9 and TRBJ2-1; 8 bases map to TRBD2. Germline V CDR1 and CDR2: SGDLS, YYNGEE. Trimming took 4 bases from V and 8 from J; bases not matched to a gene: 17. The CDR3 covers 17 residues. As DNA, the CDR3 is TGTGCCAGCAGCCCCGGGGGGGGTCCGCCAGCTAGAGATGAGCAGTTCTTC. Its translation is CASSPGGGPPARDEQFF.

This chain connects TRBV6-1 to TRBJ1-5; no firm D call. Germline CDR1 is MNHNS and CDR2 is SASEGT. V was clipped by 1 base and J by 4 bases, with 8 bases between them. This CDR3 has 14 residues. Here the CDR3 reads CASSEVPINQPQHF. The CDR3 DNA follows: TGTGCCAGCAGTGAAGTACCTATTAATCAGCCCCAGCATTTT.

This clone was found once. Sequence at one end of the junction differs from germline and may be a read error. The chain is built from TRBV2 and TRBJ2-5, with 11 bases aligning to TRBD2. The CDR3 sequence is 11 residues long. Germline-derived CDR1 and CDR2 are SNHLY and FYNNEI. The CDR3 DNA follows: TGTGCCAGCAGACTAGCGGGAGTTGTAAACTTC. This encodes CASRLAGVVNF. The full variable domain, in which reference TRBV2 and TRBJ2-5 provide the parts outside the CDR3, is EPEVTQTPSHQVTQMGQEVILRCVPISNHLYFYWYRQILGQKVEFLVSFYNNEISEKSEIFDDQFSVERPDGSNFTLKIRSTKLEDSAMYFCASRLAGVVNFGPGTRLLVL.

This clone was seen only once. Other nucleotide sequences in the sample specify the same CDR3. V is TRBV9 and J is TRBJ1-2, with a possible D match to TRBD1 (6 bases). V dropped 0 bases and J dropped 8 bases, with 17 bases sitting between them. Germline values: CDR1 SGDLS, CDR2 YYNGEE. The CDR3 spans 15 residues. CDR3 amino acids: CASSVGQVGGEGYTF. DNA of the CDR3: TGTGCCAGCAGCGTAGGACAGGTCGGCGGTGAGGGCTACACCTTC.

This chain joins TRBV6-6 and TRBJ2-5; TRBD1 might be the D (7 bases). Germline CDR1 is MNHNY and CDR2 is SVGAGI (reference sequence). The CDR3 runs to 13 residues. V was clipped by 5 bases and J by 4 bases, with 11 bases between them. The CDR3 region is CASSDQGGETQYF. The CDR3 nucleotides read TGTGCCAGCAGTGATCAGGGGGGAGAGACCCAGTACTTC.

This clone was counted ten times or more. The V gene is TRBV5-1, the J gene TRBJ2-1, with 10 bases matching TRBD2. The CDR3 totals 16 residues. Unmatched junction bases numbered 6, after V lost 4 bases and J lost 2 bases. In germline, CDR1 is SGHRS, CDR2 YFSETQ. CDR3 bases: TGCGCCAGCAGCGCTAATAGCGGGAGGACCTACAATGAGCAGTTCTTC. It encodes CASSANSGRTYNEQFF.

J is TRBJ1-6 and V is TRBV3-1 (or the pseudogene TRBV3-2), with D possibly TRBD1 on 5 matching bases. The CDR3 contains 14 residues. The V end lost 1 base, the J end lost 10 bases, and 11 bases lay between the germline ends. Germline CDR1 reads LGHDT; CDR2 reads YNNKEL (reference sequence). Here the CDR3 DNA reads TGTGCCAGCAGCCAAGCTCCGGGGGAATCACCCCTCCACTTT. Protein: CASSQAPGESPLHF.